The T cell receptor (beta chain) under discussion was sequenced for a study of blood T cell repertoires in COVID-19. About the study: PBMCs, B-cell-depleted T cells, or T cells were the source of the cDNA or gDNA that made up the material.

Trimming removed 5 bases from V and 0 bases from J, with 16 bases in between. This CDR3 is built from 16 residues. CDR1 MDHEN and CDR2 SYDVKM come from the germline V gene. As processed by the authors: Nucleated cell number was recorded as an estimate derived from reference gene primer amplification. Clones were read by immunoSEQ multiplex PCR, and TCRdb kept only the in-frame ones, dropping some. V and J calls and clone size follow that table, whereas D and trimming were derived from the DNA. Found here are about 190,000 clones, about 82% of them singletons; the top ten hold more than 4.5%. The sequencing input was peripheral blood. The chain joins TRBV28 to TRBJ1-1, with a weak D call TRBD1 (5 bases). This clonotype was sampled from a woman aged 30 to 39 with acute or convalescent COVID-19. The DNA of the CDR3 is TGTGCCAGCAGTGGATCCAGGGTAGGGGTGAACACTGAAGCTTTCTTT. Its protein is CASSGSRVGVNTEAFF.